This TCR beta chain was identified during a study of control samples from healthy donors and cancer patients. Germline CDR1 and CDR2: SGHDT and YYEEEE. The CDR3 covers 14 residues. V was pared by 4 bases and J by 2 bases, with 12 bases between. TCRdb keeps only in-frame clones here, not all; method: immunoSEQ multiplex PCR. The sample includes nearly 200,000 clones, 91% of them seen just once. The J gene is TRBJ1-2, the V gene TRBV5-6; D is possibly TRBD1 (5 bases). This TCR came from a man aged 25 to 40 in good health. The specimen was blood. CDR3 in amino acids: CASSPRQKNYGYTF. In DNA form, the CDR3 reads TGTGCCAGCAGCCCCCGACAGAAAAACTATGGCTACACCTTC. Complete variable domain (other parts from reference TRBV5-6 and TRBJ1-2): DAGVTQSPTHLIKTRGQQVTLRCSPKSGHDTVSWYQQALGQGPQFIFQYYEEEERQRGNFPDRFSGHQFPNYSSELNVNALLLGDSALYLCASSPRQKNYGYTFGSGTRLTVV.